These T cell receptor beta chains were read from a single sample in a study of blood T cell repertoires in COVID-19. Repertoires were generated with immunoSEQ multiplex PCR, while TCRdb's copy carries only in-frame clones and drops some. The sample shows about 81,000 clones, around 96% of them seen only once. Material for sequencing was peripheral blood. The receptors derive from a human donor with active COVID-19. The donor label of this sample is uncertain. Both conserved end residues are part of each CDR3. A D gene is named only where the DNA matches it firmly. Some rows have no size entry. The others give once, few or many, or a class for an expanded clone.

J gene | D gene | V gene | clone size | CDR3 DNA | CDR3 protein
TRBJ1-1 | NA | TRBV7-2 | NA | TGTGCCAGCAGCTTAGAGGGCGGGATTGAAGCTTTCTTT | CASSLEGGIEAFF
TRBJ1-2 | TRBD1 | TRBV19 | NA | TGTGCCAGTAGTATAGTGGGGACAGACTATGGCTACACCTTC | CASSIVGTDYGYTF
TRBJ1-5 | NA | TRBV27 | NA | TGTGCCAGCAGTCGCCCAGGGGCTCAGCCCCAGCATTTT | CASSRPGAQPQHF
TRBJ1-3 | NA | TRBV19 | NA | TGTGCCAGTGGAGTCTCCGACAGCTCTGGAAACACCATATATTTT | CASGVSDSSGNTIYF
TRBJ2-5 | TRBD2 | TRBV9 | NA | TGTGCCAGCAGCGTACCCGCGGGAGCCCAAGAGACCCAGTACTTC | CASSVPAGAQETQYF
TRBJ2-1 | TRBD2 | TRBV27 | NA | TGTGCCAGCAGTAGCGGGAGGAGGAATGAGCAGTTCTTC | CASSSGRRNEQFF
TRBJ2-7 | TRBD2 | TRBV7-6 | few | TGTGCCAGCAGCGCCCTAGCGGGTTTAATCTACGAGCAGTACTTC | CASSALAGLIYEQYF
TRBJ1-5 | NA | TRBV6-5 | NA | TGTGCCAGCAGTTACTCGGTTGGCCAGCCCCAGCATTTT | CASSYSVGQPQHF
TRBJ2-7 | NA | TRBV19 | NA | TGTGCCAGTAGTATCAGGCACGTGTCCTCCTACGAGCAGTACTTC | CASSIRHVSSYEQYF
TRBJ1-1 | NA | TRBV5-1 | once | TGCGCCAGCAGCTTGGGGCAGGTTGAAGCTTTCTTT | CASSLGQVEAFF
TRBJ2-2 | NA | TRBV4-1 | once | TGCGCCAGCAGCCAAGCGTCCACCGGGGAGCTGTTTTTT | CASSQASTGELFF
TRBJ1-3 | NA | TRBV7-9 | NA | TGTGCCAGCACCATTGCAGGGACAAGCGCGGGAAACACCATATATTTT | CASTIAGTSAGNTIYF
TRBJ2-7 | NA | TRBV29-1 | NA | TGCAGCGTCCCACTGGGGCTCCCGAGCTCCTACGAGCAGTACTTC | CSVPLGLPSSYEQYF
TRBJ2-1 | NA | TRBV7-2 | NA | TGTGCCAGCGCGGTGGCGAATGAGCAGTTCTTC | CASAVANEQFF
TRBJ2-4 | NA | TRBV6-2/TRBV6-3 | NA | TGTGCCAGCAGCCGAAAGACTCAAGCCAAAAACATTCAGTACTTC | CASSRKTQAKNIQYF
TRBJ2-7 | TRBD2 | TRBV9 | NA | TGTGCCAGCAGCCCGATGACTAGCGGGACGGGCGAGCAGTACTTC | CASSPMTSGTGEQYF
TRBJ2-1 | TRBD1 | TRBV7-8 | NA | TGTGCCAGCAGCCGAGGACAGGGGCAGTACAATGAGCAGTTCTTC | CASSRGQGQYNEQFF
TRBJ2-1 | TRBD2 | TRBV28 | NA | TGTGCCAGCAGTTCCCCTTTGACTAGCGGGAGGGCTGTCAATGAGCAGTTCTTC | CASSSPLTSGRAVNEQFF
TRBJ2-3 | NA | TRBV6-5 | NA | TGTGCCAGCAGTTACGCTTGGGGGGCAGATACGCAGTATTTT | CASSYAWGADTQYF
TRBJ1-3 | NA | TRBV27 | NA | TGTGCCAGCAGTTTATCTATGCTGGGGGCCGGAAACACCATATATTTT | CASSLSMLGAGNTIYF
TRBJ2-5 | NA | TRBV2 | once | TGTGCCAGCAACGACTTTCCGGAGGCGACCCAGTACTTC | CASNDFPEATQYF
TRBJ2-7 | TRBD1 | TRBV18 | NA | TGTGCCAGCTCACCACGGGACAGGTTGACCTACGAGCAGTACTTC | CASSPRDRLTYEQYF
TRBJ1-5 | TRBD1 | TRBV5-8 | NA | TGTGCCAGCAGCTTGGATGCAGGGGGCATTCAGCCCCAGCATTTT | CASSLDAGGIQPQHF
TRBJ2-7 | TRBD1 | TRBV4-1 | NA | TGCGCCAGCAGCCTTGAACCGGGACAGGGGAGCTACGAGCAGTACTTC | CASSLEPGQGSYEQYF
TRBJ1-2 | TRBD1 | TRBV28 | NA | TGTGCCAGCAGTCCACAGGGGGTTGGGGGCTACACCTTC | CASSPQGVGGYTF
TRBJ1-5 | NA | TRBV19 | NA | TGTGCCAGTAGGGTCGGCGGGGGGAACAATCAGCCCCAGCATTTT | CASRVGGGNNQPQHF
TRBJ1-5 | NA | TRBV29-1 | NA | TGCAGCGTTGGGGGGGACAATCAGCCCCAGCATTTT | CSVGGDNQPQHF
TRBJ1-5 | NA | TRBV4-1 | few | TGCGCCAGCAGTCCCTGGGGCCGGGGGGGCAATCAGCCCCAGCATTTT | CASSPWGRGGNQPQHF
TRBJ2-5 | TRBD2 | TRBV24-1 | NA | TGTGCCACCAGTGATTCCGGACTAGCGGAGACCCAGTACTTC | CATSDSGLAETQYF
TRBJ1-2 | NA | TRBV24-1 | once | TGTGCACCTAGGGGCCCCCAATATGGCTACACCTTC | CAPRGPQYGYTF
TRBJ2-7 | NA | TRBV2 | NA | TGTGCCAGCAGTGAACTTTTCGACGAGCAGTACTTC | CASSELFDEQYF
TRBJ2-1 | TRBD2 | TRBV27 | NA | TGTGCCAGCAGTGAGACTAGCGGGAGGGTCTACAATGAGCAGTTCTTC | CASSETSGRVYNEQFF
TRBJ1-1 | NA | TRBV29-1 | NA | TGCAGCGTTGAAGAAGGGAGGCGGAACACTGAAGCTTTCTTT | CSVEEGRRNTEAFF
TRBJ2-7 | NA | TRBV12-5 | NA | TGTGCTAGTGGTTACGGACAGTTCGAGCAGTACTTC | CASGYGQFEQYF
TRBJ2-2 | TRBD2 | TRBV9 | NA | TGTGCCAGCAGCCAAAAGCCATATCTGGTGGGAGGGCAGAGCACCGGGGAGCTGTTTTTT | CASSQKPYLVGGQSTGELFF
TRBJ2-5 | TRBD2 | TRBV29-1 | NA | TGCAGCGTGGGGCCGCGGGCGGGGGGATACGTGGGAGAGACCCAGTACTTC | CSVGPRAGGYVGETQYF
TRBJ1-6 | NA | TRBV6-5 | once | TGTGCCAGCTACGACAGCCTCTATAATTCACCCCTCCACTTT | CASYDSLYNSPLHF
TRBJ1-2 | NA | TRBV5-5 | NA | TGTGCCAGCAGGGATTGGGGCTCCAGGGCCTATGGCTACACCTTC | CASRDWGSRAYGYTF
TRBJ2-7 | TRBD1 | TRBV19 | NA | TGTGCCAGTAAGGGACCCGGGACAGGACCCTCCTACGAGCAGTACTTC | CASKGPGTGPSYEQYF
TRBJ2-7 | TRBD2 | TRBV4-3 | once | TGCGCCAGCAGCCTCGGACTAGCGGGGATCTACGAGCAGTACTTC | CASSLGLAGIYEQYF
TRBJ2-5 | TRBD2 | TRBV5-1 | NA | TGCGCCAGCAGCTTGGAGGCTAGCGGGGTCCAAGAGACCCAGTACTTC | CASSLEASGVQETQYF
TRBJ1-3 | NA | TRBV6-5 | few | TGTGCCAGCAGGCCCACAGGATTAGGAAACACCATATATTTT | CASRPTGLGNTIYF
TRBJ1-5 | NA | TRBV19 | few | TGTGCCAGTAGTATCCCCGGGAGGAGGGGTCAGCCCCAGCATTTT | CASSIPGRRGQPQHF
TRBJ2-1 | NA | TRBV7-8 | once | TGTGCCAGCAGCTTATCTAGCGCCTCCTCCTACAATGAGCAGTTCTTC | CASSLSSASSYNEQFF
TRBJ2-3 | TRBD2 | TRBV3-1/TRBV3-2 | NA | TGTGCCAGCAGCCGGCCTCTAGCGGGGTATGGGGATACGCAGTATTTT | CASSRPLAGYGDTQYF
TRBJ1-1 | TRBD1 | TRBV3-1/TRBV3-2 | NA | TGTGCCAGCAGCCACCGACAGGGAAGGGCCACTGAAGCTTTCTTT | CASSHRQGRATEAFF
TRBJ1-2 | NA | TRBV7-2 | NA | TGTGCCAGCAGCTCAGGACTAGCGGATGGCTACACCTTC | CASSSGLADGYTF
TRBJ1-5 | NA | TRBV18 | NA | TGTGCCAGCTCACCGTTGTATAGCAATCAGCCCCAGCATTTT | CASSPLYSNQPQHF
TRBJ2-4 | NA | TRBV21-1 | NA | TGTGCCAGCAGCAAAAGGGGACAGTGCCTTAAAAACATTCAGTACTTC | CASSKRGQCLKNIQYF
TRBJ2-5 | TRBD2 | TRBV24-1 | NA | TGTGCCACCAGTGATCCGGCTAGCGGGACGGAGACCCAGTACTTC | CATSDPASGTETQYF
TRBJ2-5 | NA | TRBV5-6 | NA | TGTGCCAGCCACAGGGAGTGGGGCCAGGAGACCCAGTACTTC | CASHREWGQETQYF
TRBJ2-2 | NA | TRBV4-1 | NA | TGCGCCAGCAGTCAAGCGCTAGATTCCGGGGAGCTGTTTTTT | CASSQALDSGELFF
TRBJ2-1 | NA | TRBV7-2 | NA | TGTGCCAGCAGACTACCGGGACTGGAGATCAATGAGCAGTTCTTC | CASRLPGLEINEQFF